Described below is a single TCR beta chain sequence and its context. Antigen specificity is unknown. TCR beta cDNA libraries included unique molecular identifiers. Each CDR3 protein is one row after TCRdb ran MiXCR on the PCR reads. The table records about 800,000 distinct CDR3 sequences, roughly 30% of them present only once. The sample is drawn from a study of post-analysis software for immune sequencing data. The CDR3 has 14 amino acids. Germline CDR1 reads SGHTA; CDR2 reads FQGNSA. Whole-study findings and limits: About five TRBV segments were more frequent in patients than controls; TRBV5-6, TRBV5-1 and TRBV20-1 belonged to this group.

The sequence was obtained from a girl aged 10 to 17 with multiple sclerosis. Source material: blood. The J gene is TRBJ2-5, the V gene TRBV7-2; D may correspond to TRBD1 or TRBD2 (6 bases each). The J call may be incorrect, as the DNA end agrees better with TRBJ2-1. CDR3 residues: CASSASGAQETQFF. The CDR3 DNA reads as TGTGCCAGCAGCGCATCGGGGGCCCAAGAGACCCAGTTCTTC.